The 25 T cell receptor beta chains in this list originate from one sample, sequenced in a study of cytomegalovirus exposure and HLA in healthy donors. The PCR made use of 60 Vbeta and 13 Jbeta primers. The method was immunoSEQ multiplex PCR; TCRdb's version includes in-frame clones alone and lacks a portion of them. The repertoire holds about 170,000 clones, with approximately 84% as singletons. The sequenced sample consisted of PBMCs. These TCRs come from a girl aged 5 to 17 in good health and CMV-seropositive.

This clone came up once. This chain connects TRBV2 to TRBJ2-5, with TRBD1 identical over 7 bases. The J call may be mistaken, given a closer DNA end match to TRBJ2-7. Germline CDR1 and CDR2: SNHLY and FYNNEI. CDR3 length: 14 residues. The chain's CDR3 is CANRLQGPSYEQYF. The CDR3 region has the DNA TGTGCCAACCGCCTACAGGGGCCCTCCTACGAGCAGTACTTC.

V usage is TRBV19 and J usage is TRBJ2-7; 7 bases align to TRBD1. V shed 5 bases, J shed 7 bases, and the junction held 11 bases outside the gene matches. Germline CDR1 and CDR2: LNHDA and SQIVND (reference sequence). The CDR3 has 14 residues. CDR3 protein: CASSSATGLSEQYF. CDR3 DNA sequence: TGTGCCAGTAGTTCGGCGACAGGGTTGTCGGAGCAGTACTTC.

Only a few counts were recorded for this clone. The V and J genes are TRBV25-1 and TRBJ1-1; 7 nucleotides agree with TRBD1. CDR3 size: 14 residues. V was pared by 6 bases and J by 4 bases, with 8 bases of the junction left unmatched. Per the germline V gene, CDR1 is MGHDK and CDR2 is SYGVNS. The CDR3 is CASRRQGYGTEAFF. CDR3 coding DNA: TGTGCCAGCAGAAGACAGGGATATGGCACTGAAGCTTTCTTT.

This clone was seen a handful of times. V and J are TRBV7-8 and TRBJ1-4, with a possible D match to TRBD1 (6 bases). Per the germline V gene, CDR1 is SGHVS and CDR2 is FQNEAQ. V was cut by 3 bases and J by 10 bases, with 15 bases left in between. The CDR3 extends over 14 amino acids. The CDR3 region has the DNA TGTGCCAGCAGCTTGACAGGAAAAGAGGCAAAACTGTTTTTT. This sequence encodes CASSLTGKEAKLFF.

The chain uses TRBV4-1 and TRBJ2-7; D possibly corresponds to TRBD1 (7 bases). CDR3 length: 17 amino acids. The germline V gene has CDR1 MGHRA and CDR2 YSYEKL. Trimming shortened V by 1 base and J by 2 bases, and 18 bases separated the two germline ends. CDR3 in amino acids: CASSQGGGQGVTYEQYF. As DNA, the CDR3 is TGCGCCAGCAGCCAAGGAGGGGGGCAGGGGGTAACCTACGAGCAGTACTTC.

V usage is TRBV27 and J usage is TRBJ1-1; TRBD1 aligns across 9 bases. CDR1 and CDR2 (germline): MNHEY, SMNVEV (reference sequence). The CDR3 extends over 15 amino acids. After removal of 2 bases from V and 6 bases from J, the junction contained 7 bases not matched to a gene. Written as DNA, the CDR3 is TGTGCCAGCAGTTTAACAGGGGGCTTCGTAGCTGAAGCTTTCTTT. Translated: CASSLTGGFVAEAFF.

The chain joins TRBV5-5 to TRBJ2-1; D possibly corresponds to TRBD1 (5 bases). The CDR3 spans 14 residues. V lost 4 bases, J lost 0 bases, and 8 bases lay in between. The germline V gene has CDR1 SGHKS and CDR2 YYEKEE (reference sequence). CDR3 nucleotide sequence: TGTGCCAGCAGCCGAACAGGCTCCTACAATGAGCAGTTCTTC. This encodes CASSRTGSYNEQFF.

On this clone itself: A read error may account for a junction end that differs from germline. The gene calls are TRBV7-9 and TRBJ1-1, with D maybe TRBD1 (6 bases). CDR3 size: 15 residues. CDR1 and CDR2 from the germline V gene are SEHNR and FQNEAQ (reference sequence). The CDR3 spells CSSSLVQGSDTEAFF. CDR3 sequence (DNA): TGTTCCAGCAGCTTAGTACAGGGTAGCGACACTGAAGCTTTCTTT.

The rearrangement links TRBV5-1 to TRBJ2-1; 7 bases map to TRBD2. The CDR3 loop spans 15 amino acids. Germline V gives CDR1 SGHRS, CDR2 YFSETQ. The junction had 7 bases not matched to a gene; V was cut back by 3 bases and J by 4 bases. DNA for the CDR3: TGCGCCAGCAGCTCCCTTGGGGGGGGTTACAATGAGCAGTTCTTC. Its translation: CASSSLGGGYNEQFF. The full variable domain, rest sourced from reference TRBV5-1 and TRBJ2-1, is KAGVTQTPRYLIKTRGQQVTLSCSPISGHRSVSWYQQTPGQGLQFLFEYFSETQRNKGNFPGRFSGRQFSNSRSEMNVSTLELGDSALYLCASSSLGGGYNEQFFGPGTRLTVL.

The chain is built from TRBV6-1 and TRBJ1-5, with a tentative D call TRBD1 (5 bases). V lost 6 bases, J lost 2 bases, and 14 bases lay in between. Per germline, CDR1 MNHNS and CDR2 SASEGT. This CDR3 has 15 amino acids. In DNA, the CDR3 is TGTGCCAGCAGAGACAGATTACGGGGCAATCAGCCCCAGCATTTT. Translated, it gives CASRDRLRGNQPQHF.

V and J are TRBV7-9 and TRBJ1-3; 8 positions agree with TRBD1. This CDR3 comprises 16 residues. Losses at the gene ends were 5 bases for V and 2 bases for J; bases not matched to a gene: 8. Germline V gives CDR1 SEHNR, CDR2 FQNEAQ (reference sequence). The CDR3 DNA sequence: TGTGCCAGCAGCCGACCGACGGACAGGGCTGGAAACACCATATATTTT. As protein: CASSRPTDRAGNTIYF.

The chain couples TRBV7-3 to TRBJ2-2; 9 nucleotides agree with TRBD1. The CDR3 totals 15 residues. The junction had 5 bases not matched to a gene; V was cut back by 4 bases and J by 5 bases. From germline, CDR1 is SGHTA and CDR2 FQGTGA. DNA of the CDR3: TGTGCCAGCAGCTCCGGGACAGGGTATACCGGGGAGCTGTTTTTT. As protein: CASSSGTGYTGELFF.

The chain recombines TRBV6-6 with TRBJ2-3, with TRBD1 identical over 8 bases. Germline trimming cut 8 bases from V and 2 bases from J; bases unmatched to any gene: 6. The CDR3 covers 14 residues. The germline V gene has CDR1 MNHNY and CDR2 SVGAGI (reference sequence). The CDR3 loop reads CASFDRGDTDTQYF. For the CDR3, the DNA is TGTGCCAGCTTTGACAGGGGAGACACAGATACGCAGTATTTT.

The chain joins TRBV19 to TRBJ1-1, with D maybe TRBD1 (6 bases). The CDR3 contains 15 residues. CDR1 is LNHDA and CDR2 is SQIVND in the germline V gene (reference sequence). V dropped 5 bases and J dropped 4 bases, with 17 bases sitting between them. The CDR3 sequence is CASSLKQGGITEAFF. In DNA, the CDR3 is TGTGCCAGTAGTTTAAAACAGGGTGGTATCACTGAAGCTTTCTTT.

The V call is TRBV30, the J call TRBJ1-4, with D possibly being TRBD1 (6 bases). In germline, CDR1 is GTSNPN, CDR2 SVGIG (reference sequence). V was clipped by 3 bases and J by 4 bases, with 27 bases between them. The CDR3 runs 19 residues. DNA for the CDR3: TGTGCCTGGAGACAATTTATCTTTCAGGGGCGAGATTATAATGAAAAACTGTTTTTT. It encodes CAWRQFIFQGRDYNEKLFF.

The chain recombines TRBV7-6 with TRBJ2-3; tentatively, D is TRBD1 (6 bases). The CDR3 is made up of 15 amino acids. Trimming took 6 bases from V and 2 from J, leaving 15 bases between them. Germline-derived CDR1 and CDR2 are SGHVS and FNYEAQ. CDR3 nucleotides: TGTGCCAGCAGACCTCAGGACAGAGCCACAGATACGCAGTATTTT. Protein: CASRPQDRATDTQYF.

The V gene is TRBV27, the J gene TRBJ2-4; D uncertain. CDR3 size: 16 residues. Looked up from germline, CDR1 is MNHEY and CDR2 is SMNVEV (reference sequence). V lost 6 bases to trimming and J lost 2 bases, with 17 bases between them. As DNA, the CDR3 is TGTGCCAGCAGGTTGACAAGCCATCTGTCCAAAAACATTCAGTACTTC. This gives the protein CASRLTSHLSKNIQYF.

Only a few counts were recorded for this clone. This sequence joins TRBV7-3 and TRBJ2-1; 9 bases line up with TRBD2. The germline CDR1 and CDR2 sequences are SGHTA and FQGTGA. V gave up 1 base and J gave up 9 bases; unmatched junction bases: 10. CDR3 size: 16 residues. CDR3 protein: CASSLIAGVSSGEQFF. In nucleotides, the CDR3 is TGTGCCAGCAGCTTAATAGCGGGGGTGAGTTCGGGTGAGCAGTTCTTC.

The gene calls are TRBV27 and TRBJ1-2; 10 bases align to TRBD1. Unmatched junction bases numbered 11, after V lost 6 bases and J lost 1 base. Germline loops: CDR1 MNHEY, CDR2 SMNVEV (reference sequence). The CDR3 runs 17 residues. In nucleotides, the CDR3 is TGTGCCAGCAGGCCCATGGGGGGACAGGGGCTTAACTATGGCTACACCTTC. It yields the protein CASRPMGGQGLNYGYTF.

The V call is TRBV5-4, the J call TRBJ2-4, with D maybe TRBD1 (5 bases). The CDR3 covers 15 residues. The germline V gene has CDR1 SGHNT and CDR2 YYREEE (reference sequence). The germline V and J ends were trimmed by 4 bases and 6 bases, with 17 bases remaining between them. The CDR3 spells CASSPDRGWGNIQYF. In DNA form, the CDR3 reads TGTGCCAGCAGCCCCGATAGGGGTTGGGGAAACATTCAGTACTTC.

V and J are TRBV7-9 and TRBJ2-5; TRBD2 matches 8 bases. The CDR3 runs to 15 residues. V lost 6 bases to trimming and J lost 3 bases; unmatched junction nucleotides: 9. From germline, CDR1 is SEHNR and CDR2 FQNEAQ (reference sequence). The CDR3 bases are TGTGCCAGCAGGGACAAGGGACTAGGAAAAGAGACCCAGTACTTC. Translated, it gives CASRDKGLGKETQYF.

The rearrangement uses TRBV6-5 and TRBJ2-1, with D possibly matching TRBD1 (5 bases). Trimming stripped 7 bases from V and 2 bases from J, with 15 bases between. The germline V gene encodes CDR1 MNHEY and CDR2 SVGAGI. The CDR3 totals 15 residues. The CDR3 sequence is CASTIGATPYNEQFF. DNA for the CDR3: TGTGCCAGCACAATAGGGGCGACCCCCTACAATGAGCAGTTCTTC.

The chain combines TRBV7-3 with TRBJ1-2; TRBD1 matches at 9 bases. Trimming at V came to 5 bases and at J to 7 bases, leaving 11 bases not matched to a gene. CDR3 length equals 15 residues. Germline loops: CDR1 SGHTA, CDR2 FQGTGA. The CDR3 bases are TGTGCCAGCAGCGAAAGGGACAGGGATCTTGGTGGCTACACCTTC. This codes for CASSERDRDLGGYTF.

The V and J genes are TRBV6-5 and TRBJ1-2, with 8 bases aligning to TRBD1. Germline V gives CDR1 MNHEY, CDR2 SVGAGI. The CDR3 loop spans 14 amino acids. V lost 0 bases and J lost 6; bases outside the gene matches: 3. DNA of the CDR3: TGTGCCAGCAGTTACTCGGCACAGGGGGATGGCTACACCTTC. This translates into CASSYSAQGDGYTF.

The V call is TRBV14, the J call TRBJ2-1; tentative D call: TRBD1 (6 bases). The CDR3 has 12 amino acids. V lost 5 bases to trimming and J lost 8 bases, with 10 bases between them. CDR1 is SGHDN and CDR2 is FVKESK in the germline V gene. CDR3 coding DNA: TGTGCCAGCAGCGCACAGGGAGATGAGCAGTTCTTC. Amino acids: CASSAQGDEQFF.